Presented here are 30 T cell receptor beta chains from one specimen sequenced in a study of cytomegalovirus exposure and HLA in healthy donors. The protocol was immunoSEQ multiplex PCR, while the TCRdb copy is restricted to in-frame clones and leaves out a portion. The profile covers approximately 100,000 clones, with around 89% appearing a single time and about 1.8% taken by the ten largest. Sequencing was performed on PBMCs. The source of these receptors is a woman between 18 and 30 years old in good health and CMV-seropositive.

The chain carries TRBV4-1 and TRBJ1-3; D is possibly TRBD1 (5 bases). From germline, CDR1 is MGHRA and CDR2 YSYEKL. This CDR3 spans 15 amino acids. Trimming shortened V by 3 bases and J by 3 bases, and 12 bases separated the two germline ends. CDR3 loop: CASSQVPGLGNTIYF. The CDR3 bases are TGCGCCAGCAGCCAGGTCCCGGGACTTGGAAACACCATATATTTT.

The V gene is TRBV5-4, the J gene TRBJ2-5; D gene ambiguous. The V and J ends lost 5 bases and 5 bases respectively, with 10 bases between them. This CDR3 comprises 12 residues. The germline V gene encodes CDR1 SGHNT and CDR2 YYREEE (reference sequence). For the CDR3, the DNA is TGTGCCAGCAGTTTTGTTCATGAGACCCAGTACTTC. Its translation is CASSFVHETQYF. The full variable domain, its missing parts supplied by reference TRBV5-4 and TRBJ2-5, is ETGVTQSPTHLIKTRGQQVTLRCSSQSGHNTVSWYQQALGQGPQFIFQYYREEENGRGNFPPRFSGLQFPNYSSELNVNALELDDSALYLCASSFVHETQYFGPGTRLLVL.

The J gene is TRBJ1-1, the V gene TRBV5-8; D ambiguous. Germline V gene sequence: CDR1 SGHTS, CDR2 YDEGEE. With 1 base removed from V and 0 bases from J, the gap between germline ends came to 7 bases. There are 14 residues in the CDR3. CDR3 residues: CASSLWEMNTEAFF. CDR3 DNA: TGTGCCAGCAGCTTGTGGGAGATGAACACTGAAGCTTTCTTT.

The chain carries TRBV4-1 and TRBJ2-2, with TRBD2 matching over 7 bases. CDR1 MGHRA and CDR2 YSYEKL come from the germline V gene. This CDR3 has 17 amino acids. J lost 1 base, V lost 0 bases, and 5 bases had no gene match. The CDR3 sequence: CASSQDPSGGNTGELFF. CDR3 coding DNA: TGCGCCAGCAGCCAAGATCCCTCGGGGGGGAACACCGGGGAGCTGTTTTTT.

This chain joins TRBV2 and TRBJ1-2, with D possibly being TRBD1 (5 bases). The CDR3 is 15 amino acids. Germline-derived CDR1 and CDR2 are SNHLY and FYNNEI. V was shortened by 4 bases and J by 2 bases, with 14 bases between the two germline ends. CDR3 loop: CASSVGASPNYGYTF. The CDR3 DNA is TGTGCCAGCAGTGTAGGGGCTTCTCCGAACTATGGCTACACCTTC. The entire variable domain, with the rest obtained from reference TRBV2 and TRBJ1-2, is as follows: EPEVTQTPSHQVTQMGQEVILRCVPISNHLYFYWYRQILGQKVEFLVSFYNNEISEKSEIFDDQFSVERPDGSNFTLKIRSTKLEDSAMYFCASSVGASPNYGYTFGSGTRLTVV.

The chain joins TRBV6-1 to TRBJ2-7; 7 nucleotides agree with TRBD1. This CDR3 has 13 amino acids. In germline, CDR1 is MNHNS, CDR2 SASEGT. The J segment lost 5 bases and the V segment lost 6 bases, leaving 7 bases of the junction unmatched. Here the CDR3 reads CASSLTGVHEQYV. In DNA, the CDR3 is TGTGCCAGCAGCCTCACAGGGGTCCACGAGCAGTACGTC.

This chain links TRBV6-5 with TRBJ1-1; TRBD1 matches at 7 bases. The CDR3 is 15 amino acids. Trimming removed 7 bases from V and 1 base from J; junction bases left unmatched: 9. Germline V gives CDR1 MNHEY, CDR2 SVGAGI. CDR3 bases: TGTGCCAGCAAAAACGCCGGGACAGAGAACACTGAAGCTTTCTTT. Its protein product is CASKNAGTENTEAFF.

The V and J genes are TRBV4-1 and TRBJ2-7, with 8 bases identical to TRBD1. The CDR3 loop spans 15 amino acids. Unmatched junction bases numbered 4, after V lost 1 base and J lost 2 bases. Per germline, CDR1 MGHRA and CDR2 YSYEKL. The CDR3 here is CASSQGTGLTYEQYF. The CDR3 DNA sequence: TGCGCCAGCAGCCAAGGGACAGGGTTAACCTACGAGCAGTACTTC.

This rearrangement joins TRBV4-1 to TRBJ1-3; the match to TRBD1 covers 7 bases. The CDR3 is made up of 17 amino acids. Trimming cost V 1 base and J 2 bases; bases outside gene matches: 8. The germline CDR1 and CDR2 sequences are MGHRA and YSYEKL. The CDR3 sequence: CASSQVIDRATGNTIYF. The CDR3 DNA sequence: TGCGCCAGCAGCCAAGTTATTGACAGGGCTACTGGAAACACCATATATTTT.

The chain links TRBV10-1 to TRBJ2-2; TRBD2 might be the D (5 bases). CDR3 length equals 14 residues. With 0 bases removed from V and 5 bases from J, the gap between germline ends came to 7 bases. Germline V CDR1 and CDR2: WNHNN, SYGVQD (reference sequence). Written as DNA, the CDR3 is TGCGCCAGCAGTGAGTCTGGGAGTACCGGGGAGCTGTTTTTT. This gives the protein CASSESGSTGELFF.

The rearrangement joins TRBV29-1 to TRBJ2-3; 7 bases fit TRBD2. Germline V gene data show CDR1 as SQVTM and CDR2 as ANQGSEA. V lost 7 bases, J lost 0 bases, and 7 bases stayed unmatched. The CDR3 totals 14 residues. CDR3 sequence reads: CSARGRGSTDTQYF. CDR3 DNA: TGCAGCGCCCGAGGGCGGGGGAGCACAGATACGCAGTATTTT.

The V and J genes are TRBV10-3 and TRBJ2-5, with 8 bases identical to TRBD1. CDR3 length equals 14 residues. The ends lost 3 bases at V and 2 bases at J; junction bases unmatched: 2. The germline CDR1 and CDR2 sequences are ENHRY and SYGVKD. The CDR3 nucleotides read TGTGCCATCAGTGATGGACAGGGTCAAGAGACCCAGTACTTC. It encodes CAISDGQGQETQYF.

The chain couples TRBV4-3 to TRBJ2-5, with TRBD2 identical over 16 bases. J gave up 5 bases and V 3 bases, and 3 bases lay outside the gene matches. This CDR3 contains 16 residues. Germline CDR1 is LGHNA and CDR2 is YSLEER. This CDR3 reads CASSHGGLAGGETQYF. In DNA form, the CDR3 reads TGCGCCAGCAGCCACGGGGGACTAGCGGGAGGGGAGACCCAGTACTTC.

The chain has TRBV19 and TRBJ1-2; D unresolved. Trimming removed 6 bases at V and 13 bases at J, with 15 bases between. CDR1 is LNHDA and CDR2 is SQIVND in the germline V gene (reference sequence). The CDR3 has 11 residues. The CDR3 is CASRNGRHGTF. CDR3 nucleotides: TGTGCCAGTAGGAATGGGAGACACGGCACCTTC. The full variable domain, completed using reference TRBV19 and TRBJ1-2, is DGGITQSPKYLFRKEGQNVTLSCEQNLNHDAMYWYRQDPGQGLRLIYYSQIVNDFQKGDIAEGYSVSREKKESFPLTVTSAQKNPTAFYLCASRNGRHGTFGSGTRLTVV.

V is TRBV19 and J is TRBJ1-5; D unclear. CDR3 size: 13 residues. Germline values: CDR1 LNHDA, CDR2 SQIVND (reference sequence). Trimming left V 6 bases short and J 1 base short, with 7 bases between. CDR3 amino acids: CASRHGSNQPQHF. DNA of the CDR3: TGTGCCAGTAGGCACGGGAGCAATCAGCCCCAGCATTTT.

This clone was observed a single time. The chain carries TRBV27 and TRBJ2-5; 12 bases are shared with TRBD2. CDR1 and CDR2 from the germline V gene are MNHEY and SMNVEV (reference sequence). V lost 6 bases, J lost 5 bases, and 7 bases stayed unmatched. The CDR3 has 15 residues. Here the CDR3 DNA reads TGTGCCAGCAGCCCTGGACTAGCGGGGCGGGAGACCCAGTACTTC. Translated, it gives CASSPGLAGRETQYF.

This clone showed up just once. The chain has TRBV5-6 and TRBJ2-3, with 11 nucleotides matching TRBD2. The germline V gene has CDR1 SGHDT and CDR2 YYEEEE. V lost 7 bases and J lost 4; bases outside the gene matches: 17. The CDR3 totals 18 residues. The CDR3 reads CASRGYSGGAHEADTQYF. The CDR3, as DNA: TGTGCCAGCCGAGGGTATAGCGGGGGGGCCCACGAAGCAGATACGCAGTATTTT.

This clone was seen a few times. The chain links TRBV7-9 to TRBJ2-7, with a weak D call TRBD1 (5 bases). The V end was cut by 4 bases, the J end by 2 bases, with 18 bases between. Germline V CDR1 and CDR2: SEHNR, FQNEAQ (reference sequence). This CDR3 comprises 16 residues. CDR3 sequence reads: CASSSSRTRRTYEQYF. CDR3 in DNA: TGTGCCAGCAGCTCTTCACGGACACGAAGAACCTACGAGCAGTACTTC.

The genes are TRBV7-6 and TRBJ2-3; TRBD2 aligns across 10 bases. The CDR3 runs to 17 residues. V dropped 5 bases and J dropped 5; count of bases not matched to a gene: 13. Germline V gives CDR1 SGHVS, CDR2 FNYEAQ. CDR3 nucleotide sequence: TGTGCCAGCAGCGCCGCCCCTAGCGGGGGACCAGGAGATACGCAGTATTTT. Protein sequence: CASSAAPSGGPGDTQYF. Full variable domain (remainder filled in from reference TRBV7-6 and TRBJ2-3): GAGVSQSPRYKVTKRGQDVALRCDPISGHVSLYWYRQALGQGPEFLTYFNYEAQQDKSGLPNDRFSAERPEGSISTLTIQRTEQRDSAMYRCASSAAPSGGPGDTQYFGPGTRLTVL.

The chain uses TRBV4-2 and TRBJ2-3, with 12 bases fitting TRBD2. CDR1 is LGHNA and CDR2 is YNFKEQ in the germline V gene. The CDR3 loop spans 14 amino acids. With V trimmed by 4 bases and J by 4 bases, 0 bases remained unmatched. In DNA, the CDR3 is TGTGCCAGCAGCCGGACTAGCGGGGCAGATACGCAGTATTTT. Translating it yields CASSRTSGADTQYF.

V is TRBV2 and J is TRBJ2-7, with D perhaps TRBD2 (6 bases). The CDR3 length is 13 residues. The V gene lost 5 bases and the J gene lost 8 bases, with 16 bases spanning the gap. Looked up from germline, CDR1 is SNHLY and CDR2 is FYNNEI. The CDR3 DNA reads as TGTGCCAGCAGTCGGGAGAATAAGGTGAAGCAGTACTTC. It codes for CASSRENKVKQYF.

The rearrangement joins TRBV28 to TRBJ1-2; tentatively, D is TRBD1 (6 bases). Germline assignment: CDR1 MDHEN and CDR2 SYDVKM. The ends were cut back, 5 bases at V and 4 bases at J, with 17 bases in the middle. The CDR3 length is 15 residues. The CDR3 is CASSGRGQFSYGYTF. CDR3 coding DNA: TGTGCCAGCAGTGGCCGTGGACAGTTTAGCTATGGCTACACCTTC.

The genes are TRBV10-3 and TRBJ1-1, with D unresolved. This CDR3 is 14 amino acids long. Germline CDR1 is ENHRY and CDR2 is SYGVKD. Trimming shortened V by 4 bases and J by 3 bases, and 12 bases separated the two germline ends. The CDR3 DNA sequence: TGTGCCATCAGTGCGAATGGGGAGGACACTGAAGCTTTCTTT. Residues: CAISANGEDTEAFF.

V is TRBV27 and J is TRBJ1-2, with 7 positions matching TRBD1. The J segment lost 7 bases and the V segment lost 7 bases, leaving 9 bases of the junction unmatched. The CDR3 contains 13 residues. The germline V gene encodes CDR1 MNHEY and CDR2 SMNVEV (reference sequence). CDR3 DNA sequence: TGTGCCAGCATGAGGTCAGGGGGAGGTGGCTACACCTTC. It encodes CASMRSGGGGYTF.

The V gene is TRBV2, the J gene TRBJ2-7, with D perhaps matching TRBD1 (6 bases). This CDR3 has 13 residues. V was clipped by 4 bases and J by 3 bases, with 10 bases between them. The germline gives CDR1 SNHLY, CDR2 FYNNEI. The CDR3 nucleotides are TGTGCCAGCAGTGGGGGACAAAACTACGAGCAGTACTTC. It specifies CASSGGQNYEQYF.

V and J are TRBV7-2 and TRBJ2-4; 7 bases map to TRBD2. The CDR3 sequence is 17 residues long. V shed 1 base, J shed 0 bases, and the junction held 6 bases outside the gene matches. Germline lookup yields CDR1 SGHTA and CDR2 FQGNSA. The CDR3 loop is CASSLGRGEVAKNIQYF. CDR3 nucleotide sequence: TGTGCCAGCAGCTTAGGCCGGGGGGAGGTAGCCAAAAACATTCAGTACTTC.

About this clone: The same CDR3 can be traced to other DNA sequences in this sample. The chain links TRBV5-1 to TRBJ1-1; 7 nucleotides align to TRBD1. The CDR3 consists of 14 residues. With V trimmed by 7 bases and J by 1 base, 7 bases remained unmatched. CDR1 is SGHRS, CDR2 YFSETQ, per germline. The CDR3 sequence is CASSLQGQNTEAFF. CDR3 DNA: TGCGCCAGCTCCCTACAGGGGCAGAACACTGAAGCTTTCTTT. Using reference TRBV5-1 and TRBJ1-1 for the parts outside the CDR3, the full variable domain is KAGVTQTPRYLIKTRGQQVTLSCSPISGHRSVSWYQQTPGQGLQFLFEYFSETQRNKGNFPGRFSGRQFSNSRSEMNVSTLELGDSALYLCASSLQGQNTEAFFGQGTRLTVV.

The CDR3: CSVSLGLSEKLFF. CDR3 sequence (DNA): TGCAGCGTGTCACTAGGACTCAGTGAAAAACTGTTTTTT. The V and J genes are TRBV29-1 and TRBJ1-4; D remains ambiguous. The length of the CDR3 is 13 residues. Germline CDR1 SQVTM, CDR2 ANQGSEA. Deletions cut 6 bases from V and 7 bases from J, with 15 bases between.

The DNA for the CDR3 is TGTGCCAGCAGCGCGGGCCCACTAGCGGGGGTGTACGAGCAGTACTTC. The encoded protein is CASSAGPLAGVYEQYF. The chain has TRBV9 and TRBJ2-7; 11 bases are a match to TRBD2. The germline gives CDR1 SGDLS, CDR2 YYNGEE. The CDR3 covers 16 residues. V lost 3 bases to trimming and J lost 4 bases; unmatched junction nucleotides: 9.

This chain links TRBV6-1 with TRBJ2-2; TRBD1 agrees at 8 bases. There are 14 residues in the CDR3. The V and J ends lost 7 bases and 6 bases, in that order; junction bases with no gene match: 7. Germline V gene data show CDR1 as MNHNS and CDR2 as SASEGT. The CDR3 nucleotides are TGTGCCAGCAAGCCCCAGGGGGCGCCCGGGGAGCTGTTTTTT. Translating gives CASKPQGAPGELFF.